Listed here are 21 T cell receptor beta chains from one sample, sequenced in a study of T cell repertoires in cytomegalovirus infection. No antigen is known for these receptors. TCRdb reprocessed the reads via MiXCR and lists one record per CDR3 protein. The data contain 300,000 to 400,000 distinct CDR3 sequences, 25% to 35% of them singletons. The sequencing used cultured PBMCs, collected from culture after CMV antigen stimulation. Receptors originate from a human donor in good health (CMV status not recorded). Some clones in this sample may be carry-over from other donors' samples.

V is TRBV3-1 and J is TRBJ1-5; no definite D call. The CDR3 spans 14 residues. Germline loops: CDR1 LGHDT, CDR2 YNNKEL (reference sequence). V lost 3 bases and J 0 bases, leaving 6 bases between the germline ends. CDR3 loop: CASSQSNSNQPQHF. CDR3 DNA sequence: TGTGCCAGCAGCCAGAGCAATAGCAATCAGCCCCAGCATTTT.

Worth noting for this clonotype: One junction end disagrees with the germline gene, perhaps due to a read error. The gene calls are TRBV29-1 and TRBJ2-1; D gene uncertain. Germline-derived CDR1 and CDR2 are SQVTM and ANQGSEA. The CDR3 length is 10 residues. The CDR3 reads CSVEGIARFF. CDR3 coding DNA: TGCAGCGTCGAAGGTATAGCACGGTTCTTC.

The CDR3 spells CATSRELAAEQFF. CDR3 nucleotide sequence: TGTGCCACCAGCAGAGAACTAGCGGCGGAGCAGTTCTTC. The chain joins TRBV15 to TRBJ2-1; 8 bases match TRBD2. J was trimmed by 10 bases and V by 0 bases; bases with no gene match: 2. Germline CDR1 and CDR2: LNHNV and YYDKDF (reference sequence). The CDR3 spans 13 residues.

This clonotype came up a few times. The chain employs TRBV20-1 and TRBJ2-1; 10 bases agree with TRBD2. The V gene's germline CDR1 is DFQATT and CDR2 SNEGSKA (reference sequence). V trimming: 0 bases; J trimming: 4 bases; junction bases outside the gene matches: 12. This CDR3 is built from 18 residues. CDR3 bases: TGCAGTGCTAGAGACCCCTCGCTACTAGCGGGATCGTACAATGAGCAGTTCTTC. It translates to CSARDPSLLAGSYNEQFF.

This clonotype was counted between two and nine times. The chain carries TRBV4-1 and TRBJ1-2; unclear D gene. This CDR3 has 13 amino acids. V dropped 3 bases and J dropped 4 bases, with 9 bases sitting between them. Germline CDR1 MGHRA, CDR2 YSYEKL. CDR3 in DNA: TGCGCCAGCAGCCATCCTGGTACCTATGGCTACACCTTC. It codes for CASSHPGTYGYTF.

The chain's CDR3 is CASSLVMDADTQYF. The CDR3 DNA sequence: TGTGCCAGCAGCTTAGTAATGGACGCAGATACGCAGTATTTT. This sequence joins TRBV7-2 and TRBJ2-3, with D unresolved. The CDR3 has 14 amino acids. The V gene lost 1 base and the J gene lost 4 bases, with 9 bases spanning the gap. The germline CDR1 and CDR2 sequences are SGHTA and FQGNSA. Full variable domain (remainder filled in from reference TRBV7-2 and TRBJ2-3): GAGVSQSPSNKVTEKGKDVELRCDPISGHTALYWYRQSLGQGLEFLIYFQGNSAPDKSGLPSDRFSAERTGGSVSTLTIQRTQQEDSAVYLCASSLVMDADTQYFGPGTRLTVL.

The chain uses TRBV11-3 and TRBJ2-1; 7 bases are shared with TRBD2. V lost 4 bases, J lost 3 bases, and 15 bases stayed unmatched. Germline V gene lookup returns CDR1 SGHNT and CDR2 YENEEA. The CDR3 totals 18 residues. CDR3: CASSSNQVAGRDYNEQFF. The CDR3 DNA sequence: TGTGCCAGCAGCTCCAATCAAGTCGCAGGGAGGGACTACAATGAGCAGTTCTTC.

The V call is TRBV2, the J call TRBJ2-2; a possible D gene is TRBD1 (5 bases). This CDR3 is built from 15 residues. V lost 3 bases and J lost 5, with 13 bases in between. CDR1 and CDR2 from the germline V gene are SNHLY and FYNNEI. The CDR3 nucleotides are TGTGCCAGCAGTGAGGTGCAGGGCGGAACCGGGGAGCTGTTTTTT. Translated: CASSEVQGGTGELFF. The full variable domain, with the rest looked up from reference TRBV2 and TRBJ2-2, is EPEVTQTPSHQVTQMGQEVILRCVPISNHLYFYWYRQILGQKVEFLVSFYNNEISEKSEIFDDQFSVERPDGSNFTLKIRSTKLEDSAMYFCASSEVQGGTGELFFGEGSRLTVL.

In this sample, this clonotype turned up many times. The V gene is TRBV7-2, the J gene TRBJ1-2; D remains ambiguous. Trimming shortened V by 5 bases and J by 4 bases, and 8 bases separated the two germline ends. Germline V gene sequence: CDR1 SGHTA, CDR2 FQGNSA. CDR3 length: 12 residues. The CDR3 region is CASSPSLYGYTF. The CDR3 nucleotides read TGTGCCAGCAGCCCGTCCCTCTATGGCTACACCTTC.

The chain couples TRBV11-3 to TRBJ2-2; D unresolved. This CDR3 has 15 residues. Germline V gives CDR1 SGHNT, CDR2 YENEEA. V dropped 5 bases and J dropped 6 bases, with 16 bases sitting between them. In nucleotides, the CDR3 is TGTGCCAGCAGCGAGGTGTACAGTAGGTCCGGGGAGCTGTTTTTT. Amino acids: CASSEVYSRSGELFF. Complete variable domain (other parts from reference TRBV11-3 and TRBJ2-2): EAGVVQSPRYKIIEKKQPVAFWCNPISGHNTLYWYLQNLGQGPELLIRYENEEAVDDSQLPKDRFSAERLKGVDSTLKIQPAELGDSAVYLCASSEVYSRSGELFFGEGSRLTVL.

This clonotype was seen a few times. The genes are TRBV5-1 and TRBJ1-1, with D possibly being TRBD1 (5 bases). Germline assignment: CDR1 SGHRS and CDR2 YFSETQ. The CDR3 extends over 14 amino acids. Trimming took off 2 bases at V and 4 bases at J, with 12 bases between the two ends. As DNA, the CDR3 is TGCGCCAGCAGCTTCGTTACAGGAAGCACTGAAGCTTTCTTT. This codes for CASSFVTGSTEAFF.

This clonotype was seen only a few times. The chain employs TRBV10-2 and TRBJ2-1; 9 bases align to TRBD2. In germline, CDR1 is WSHSY, CDR2 SAAADI. V dropped 11 bases and J dropped 6; count of bases not matched to a gene: 5. This CDR3 has 12 residues. DNA for the CDR3: TGCGCCCACGGACTAGCGAGCAATGAGCAGTTCTTC. Translating it yields CAHGLASNEQFF.

This clonotype was observed a few times. This chain uses TRBV5-1 with TRBJ1-1; no reliable D call. The CDR3 runs to 13 residues. V was pared by 4 bases and J by 3 bases, with 10 bases between. From germline, CDR1 is SGHRS and CDR2 YFSETQ. In nucleotides, the CDR3 is TGCGCCAGCAGCAGGTTGTTGGACACTGAAGCTTTCTTT. Its translation is CASSRLLDTEAFF.

This clonotype came up a few times. The chain carries TRBV6-6 and TRBJ2-7; TRBD1 matches at 10 bases. Losses at the gene ends were 5 bases for V and 2 bases for J; bases not matched to a gene: 12. This CDR3 is built from 17 residues. Germline V gene lookup returns CDR1 MNHNY and CDR2 SVGAGI (reference sequence). CDR3 loop: CASSHLPLGQGTYEQYF. The CDR3 DNA is TGTGCCAGCAGTCACTTGCCTCTGGGACAGGGGACCTACGAGCAGTACTTC.

The sample holds a few counts of this clonotype. This chain uses TRBV5-6 with TRBJ2-1; 8 bases are a match to TRBD1. The CDR3 contains 16 residues. V was clipped by 0 bases and J by 3 bases; unmatched bases: 5. Germline lookup yields CDR1 SGHDT and CDR2 YYEEEE. CDR3 coding DNA: TGTGCCAGCAGCTTGGGGACAGGGCTTAACTACAATGAGCAGTTCTTC. Protein: CASSLGTGLNYNEQFF.

The chain is built from TRBV27 and TRBJ1-5; D unresolved. This CDR3 spans 15 amino acids. The germline V gene encodes CDR1 MNHEY and CDR2 SMNVEV (reference sequence). V was pared by 3 bases and J by 2 bases, with 11 bases between. CDR3 nucleotide sequence: TGTGCCAGCAGTTTTGTGGGAAGCGGCAATCAGCCCCAGCATTTT. Translation: CASSFVGSGNQPQHF.

This clonotype came up a few times. V gene TRBV7-9 combines with J gene TRBJ2-3; D remains ambiguous. Trimming removed 2 bases at V and 0 bases at J, with 6 bases between. The CDR3 sequence is 14 residues long. CDR1 is SEHNR and CDR2 is FQNEAQ in the germline V gene (reference sequence). The CDR3 nucleotides are TGTGCCAGCAGCTTACCCGGGAGCACAGATACGCAGTATTTT. This codes for CASSLPGSTDTQYF.

The chain carries TRBV19 and TRBJ2-2; the D gene is possibly TRBD2 (5 bases). V was shortened by 6 bases and J by 0 bases, with 11 bases between the two germline ends. Germline loops: CDR1 LNHDA, CDR2 SQIVND (reference sequence). The CDR3 is made up of 15 amino acids. The CDR3, as DNA: TGTGCCAGTAGGACGATCGGGACGAACACCGGGGAGCTGTTTTTT. Translating gives CASRTIGTNTGELFF.

This clonotype has more than one count but fewer than ten. CDR3 protein: CASSGREGAGNQPQHF. The CDR3 region has the DNA TGTGCCAGCAGTGGCCGTGAGGGGGCTGGCAATCAGCCCCAGCATTTT. The chain has TRBV6-1 and TRBJ1-5; 7 bases are shared with TRBD1. This CDR3 region has 16 residues. Germline V gene data show CDR1 as MNHNS and CDR2 as SASEGT. V dropped 4 bases and J dropped 2; count of bases not matched to a gene: 8.

A few counts support this clonotype. The chain recombines TRBV27 with TRBJ1-1; D is ambiguous. Trimming removed 1 base from V and 1 base from J, with 10 bases in between. This CDR3 region has 15 residues. Germline loops: CDR1 MNHEY, CDR2 SMNVEV (reference sequence). CDR3 protein: CASSLLGTGNTEAFF. The CDR3 DNA is TGTGCCAGCAGTTTATTGGGTACGGGGAACACTGAAGCTTTCTTT.

V is TRBV20-1 and J is TRBJ1-5; the match to TRBD1 covers 8 bases. With V trimmed by 5 bases and J by 3 bases, 6 bases remained unmatched. The CDR3 runs 14 residues. The V gene's germline CDR1 is DFQATT and CDR2 SNEGSKA (reference sequence). The CDR3, as DNA: TGCAGTGCTCCACGACAGGGGTACAATCAGCCCCAGCATTTT. It specifies CSAPRQGYNQPQHF.